These 25 T cell receptor beta chains share one sample of origin, sequenced in a study of a mutant IDH1 vaccine in newly diagnosed glioma. The time point here: week 35, safety follow-up. Vaccinated patients received 300 ug of mutant IDH1 20-mer peptide per dose, with topical imiquimod. The assay was immunoSEQ multiplex PCR, and TCRdb's table has in-frame clones only and misses some. The repertoire holds around 44,000 clones, with 65% to 80% as singletons. No antigen has been identified for these receptors. The starting material was PBMCs, obtained from a glioma patient whose treatment included an IDH1 peptide vaccine. These receptors originate from a middle-aged man with glioma.

The CDR3 DNA is TGTGCCAGCAGGCGGACCCGACAGGGGAAAGCCTACGAGCAGTACTTC. As protein: CASRRTRQGKAYEQYF. This sequence joins TRBV2 and TRBJ2-7; 8 nucleotides match TRBD1. This CDR3 has 16 amino acids. The germline V gene has CDR1 SNHLY and CDR2 FYNNEI. J gave up 2 bases and V 6 bases, and 12 bases lay outside the gene matches.

CDR3 DNA sequence: TGTGCCAGCAGCTTGGACAGGGCGAATCAGCCCCAGCATTTT. It is translated as CASSLDRANQPQHF. The genes are TRBV5-8 and TRBJ1-5, with D possibly being TRBD1 (6 bases). This CDR3 comprises 14 residues. The ends were cut back, 0 bases at V and 4 bases at J, with 8 bases in the middle. CDR1 and CDR2 from the germline V gene are SGHTS and YDEGEE.

This clone was found a few times. The chain employs TRBV5-1 and TRBJ2-3; a possible D gene is TRBD2 (5 bases). Germline lookup yields CDR1 SGHRS and CDR2 YFSETQ. V was pared by 4 bases and J by 2 bases, with 11 bases between. There are 14 residues in the CDR3. The CDR3 reads CASSQPGITDTQYF. In DNA, the CDR3 is TGCGCCAGCAGCCAACCGGGAATCACAGATACGCAGTATTTT.

The V gene is TRBV29-1, the J gene TRBJ2-6, with D hard to call. The CDR3 covers 13 residues. Germline CDR1 is SQVTM and CDR2 is ANQGSEA. V lost 5 bases, J lost 2 bases, and 7 bases lay in between. CDR3 in amino acids: CSVMVAGANVLTF. The CDR3, as DNA: TGCAGCGTTATGGTGGCTGGGGCCAACGTCCTGACTTTC.

This clone showed up just a few times. The genes are TRBV5-8 and TRBJ1-3; no reliable D call. The germline CDR1 and CDR2 sequences are SGHTS and YDEGEE. CDR3 length: 15 amino acids. V was pared by 3 bases and J by 0 bases, with 10 bases between. CDR3 loop: CASSSASYSGNTIYF. The CDR3 DNA is TGTGCCAGCAGCTCGGCGTCGTACTCTGGAAACACCATATATTTT.

There are a few counts of this clone. The genes are TRBV4-2 and TRBJ1-5; TRBD1 matches at 7 bases. CDR1 and CDR2 (germline): LGHNA, YNFKEQ. CDR3 size: 17 residues. With 0 bases clipped from V and 6 bases from J, the junction kept 11 bases outside the gene matches. CDR3 region: CASSQDYSGGSGQPQHF. CDR3 nucleotide sequence: TGTGCCAGCAGCCAAGATTACTCAGGGGGGTCGGGTCAGCCCCAGCATTTT.

In its sample, this clone was seen a few times. The chain has TRBV4-1 and TRBJ1-6; TRBD1 matches 7 bases. Germline CDR1 is MGHRA and CDR2 is YSYEKL. V dropped 2 bases and J dropped 7; count of bases not matched to a gene: 8. The CDR3 spans 16 residues. CDR3 residues: CASSQPRTGNNSPLHF. Written as DNA, the CDR3 is TGCGCCAGCAGCCAACCACGGACAGGAAACAATTCACCCCTCCACTTT.

V gene TRBV7-2 combines with J gene TRBJ2-7, with D maybe TRBD2 (6 bases). Germline lookup yields CDR1 SGHTA and CDR2 FQGNSA. Trimming stripped 0 bases from V and 9 bases from J, with 18 bases between. This CDR3 has 15 amino acids. In DNA form, the CDR3 reads TGTGCCAGCAGCTTAGCGCGGGGCGTCAACCAGGGGCAGTACTTC. Translated: CASSLARGVNQGQYF.

The V gene is TRBV9, the J gene TRBJ1-2, with 8 bases identical to TRBD1. From germline, CDR1 is SGDLS and CDR2 YYNGEE. The CDR3 is 14 residues long. V was clipped by 2 bases and J by 5 bases; unmatched bases: 5. The CDR3 loop is CASSVDRARYGYTF. The DNA of the CDR3 is TGTGCCAGCAGCGTGGACAGGGCGAGATATGGCTACACCTTC.

The chain recombines TRBV6-5 with TRBJ2-2, with 9 bases aligning to TRBD2. The CDR3 runs to 16 residues. Germline trimming cut 0 bases from V and 5 bases from J; bases unmatched to any gene: 4. The germline V gene encodes CDR1 MNHEY and CDR2 SVGAGI. CDR3 sequence (DNA): TGTGCCAGCAGTTACTCGGAAGCGGGAGGTACCGGGGAGCTGTTTTTT. Translating gives CASSYSEAGGTGELFF.

The rearrangement uses TRBV2 and TRBJ1-1, with D hard to call. The V and J ends lost 5 bases and 4 bases respectively, with 20 bases between them. This CDR3 has 16 amino acids. Germline lookup yields CDR1 SNHLY and CDR2 FYNNEI. This CDR3 reads CASSKDQITLSTEAFF. In nucleotides, the CDR3 is TGTGCCAGCAGTAAGGACCAGATAACCCTGAGCACTGAAGCTTTCTTT. The whole variable domain, remainder taken from reference TRBV2 and TRBJ1-1, is EPEVTQTPSHQVTQMGQEVILRCVPISNHLYFYWYRQILGQKVEFLVSFYNNEISEKSEIFDDQFSVERPDGSNFTLKIRSTKLEDSAMYFCASSKDQITLSTEAFFGQGTRLTVV.

V gene TRBV4-2 combines with J gene TRBJ2-3, with 8 bases lining up with TRBD2. The CDR3 covers 16 residues. Per the germline V gene, CDR1 is LGHNA and CDR2 is YNFKEQ. V trimming: 3 bases; J trimming: 0 bases; junction bases outside the gene matches: 5. The CDR3 bases are TGTGCCAGCAGCCAGTACGGGGGGGCGAGCACAGATACGCAGTATTTT. Translated, it gives CASSQYGGASTDTQYF.

J is TRBJ1-3 and V is TRBV12-2; the table's D call TRBD1 went unverified against the DNA. TRBV12-2 is labeled a pseudogene. There are 16 residues in the CDR3. The CDR3 is CASRFMEQNSGNTIYF. For the CDR3, the DNA is TGTGCAAGTCGCTTTATGGAACAGAACTCTGGAAACACCATATATTTT.

The chain carries TRBV18 and TRBJ2-5, with D unresolved. This CDR3 has 11 amino acids. Germline V lookup: CDR1 KGHSH, CDR2 LQKENI. Deletions cut 8 bases from V and 0 bases from J, with 4 bases between. The CDR3 region has the DNA TGTGCCAGCGAGTACCAAGAGACCCAGTACTTC. Translated: CASEYQETQYF.

In this sample, this clone turned up a few times. This chain joins TRBV5-8 and TRBJ2-4; D is perhaps TRBD1 or TRBD2 (6 bases each). From germline, CDR1 is SGHTS and CDR2 YDEGEE. Deletions cut 4 bases from V and 5 bases from J, with 13 bases between. The length of the CDR3 is 14 residues. CDR3 bases: TGTGCCAGCAGCCCGGGGGCGGGGCAAAACATTCAGTACTTC. Translated, it gives CASSPGAGQNIQYF. Full variable domain (rest looked up from reference TRBV5-8 and TRBJ2-4): EAGVTQSPTHLIKTRGQQATLRCSPISGHTSVYWYQQALGLGLQFLLWYDEGEERNRGNFPPRFSGRQFPNYSSELNVNALELEDSALYLCASSPGAGQNIQYFGAGTRLSVL.

V usage is TRBV6-5 and J usage is TRBJ2-1; 9 bases are a match to TRBD2. The trim removed 5 bases at V and 4 bases at J, leaving 6 bases unmatched. Germline values: CDR1 MNHEY, CDR2 SVGAGI. The length of the CDR3 is 15 residues. CDR3 protein: CASSLTSGSYNEQFF. The CDR3 nucleotides read TGTGCCAGCAGTCTCACTAGCGGGTCTTACAATGAGCAGTTCTTC.

A few counts support this clone. The chain has TRBV2 and TRBJ1-6; D may be TRBD1 (6 bases). Between the trimmed V and J ends, which lost 7 bases and 7 bases, there was a span of 11 bases. The CDR3 covers 13 residues. Germline V lookup: CDR1 SNHLY, CDR2 FYNNEI. CDR3 in DNA: TGTGCCAGCATAGGGGGAGTCAATTCACCCCTCCACTTT. Protein sequence: CASIGGVNSPLHF.

The chain joins TRBV5-1 to TRBJ2-5; TRBD2 is a possible D gene (6 bases). The V end lost 0 bases, the J end lost 0 bases, and 15 bases lay between the germline ends. CDR1 is SGHRS and CDR2 is YFSETQ in the germline V gene. The CDR3 covers 17 residues. CDR3 in DNA: TGCGCCAGCAGCTTGGCCGAAGTAGCGGCGTACCAAGAGACCCAGTACTTC. Encoded protein: CASSLAEVAAYQETQYF. Filled out from reference TRBV5-1 and TRBJ2-5, the complete variable domain reads KAGVTQTPRYLIKTRGQQVTLSCSPISGHRSVSWYQQTPGQGLQFLFEYFSETQRNKGNFPGRFSGRQFSNSRSEMNVSTLELGDSALYLCASSLAEVAAYQETQYFGPGTRLLVL.

Written as DNA, the CDR3 is TGCGCCAGCAGCTTGGCAAGTGGAAACACCATATATTTT. It specifies CASSLASGNTIYF. The rearrangement links TRBV5-1 to TRBJ1-3; D unclear. The V gene's germline CDR1 is SGHRS and CDR2 YFSETQ. The CDR3 spans 13 residues. Trimming cost V 0 bases and J 3 bases, with 4 bases left between them.

The sample holds a few counts of this clone. The rearrangement links TRBV7-9 to TRBJ2-2; tentative D call: TRBD1 (6 bases). CDR1 is SEHNR and CDR2 is FQNEAQ in the germline V gene (reference sequence). The CDR3 runs to 16 residues. The V end was cut by 1 base, the J end by 6 bases, with 15 bases between. CDR3: CASSLGGAGAAGELFF. In nucleotides, the CDR3 is TGTGCCAGCAGCTTAGGGGGCGCAGGGGCGGCCGGGGAGCTGTTTTTT.

This clone came up a few times. Different DNA sequences within this sample yield the same CDR3. This rearrangement joins TRBV7-9 to TRBJ1-1; D not resolved. The CDR3 has 16 amino acids. CDR1 is SEHNR, CDR2 FQNEAQ, per germline (reference sequence). Trimming left V 1 base short and J 5 bases short, with 17 bases between. In nucleotides, the CDR3 is TGTGCCAGCAGCTTAGTTAGGGCCGCCTCGGGGACTGAAGCTTTCTTT. Protein: CASSLVRAASGTEAFF.

The chain has TRBV4-1 and TRBJ2-5, with D possibly matching TRBD2 (6 bases). This CDR3 has 14 residues. Germline V gene lookup returns CDR1 MGHRA and CDR2 YSYEKL. V lost 0 bases and J 5 bases, leaving 10 bases between the germline ends. Here the CDR3 DNA reads TGCGCCAGCAGCCAAGAACCGGGAGCGGAGACCCAGTACTTC. Protein: CASSQEPGAETQYF.

This sequence joins TRBV5-4 and TRBJ2-5, with a possible D match to TRBD2 (5 bases). The germline CDR1 and CDR2 sequences are SGHNT and YYREEE (reference sequence). Between the trimmed V and J ends, which lost 2 bases and 6 bases, there was a span of 14 bases. The CDR3 runs to 14 residues. CDR3 coding DNA: TGTGCCAGCAGCTTCGGAGGCCAATTGAAGACCCAGTACTTC. Translating gives CASSFGGQLKTQYF.

In regard to this clone: The junction differs from germline at one of its ends, possibly a read error. The chain joins TRBV6-1 to TRBJ2-1, with TRBD2 matching 7 bases. CDR1 and CDR2 (germline): MNHNS, SASEGT. The CDR3 has 14 amino acids. The CDR3 reads CASGAGLSFNEQFF. CDR3 bases: TGTGCCAGTGGGGCGGGACTATCCTTCAATGAGCAGTTCTTC.

The chain joins TRBV5-1 to TRBJ1-4; D unresolved. Germline CDR1 is SGHRS and CDR2 is YFSETQ. This CDR3 is 16 amino acids long. V shed 2 bases and J shed 3 bases, with 14 bases lying between them. The CDR3 sequence is CASSLGTTGPNEKLFF. The CDR3 DNA reads TGCGCCAGCAGCTTAGGCACCACCGGGCCTAATGAAAAACTGTTTTTT.